The source of this T cell receptor (beta chain) is a study of blood T cell repertoires in COVID-19. Across the study: Acute and convalescent COVID-19 samples came from the United States, Italy and Spain. The cDNA or gDNA used as material had been derived from T cells, B-cell-depleted T cells, or PBMCs.

The V gene's germline CDR1 is SGDLS and CDR2 YYNGEE. The CDR3 has 17 amino acids. V was pared by 4 bases and J by 5 bases, with 11 bases of the junction left unmatched. The data were produced by immunoSEQ multiplex PCR, yet TCRdb's version contains in-frame clones alone and is incomplete. This table has roughly 190,000 clones, around nine tenths appearing once. The source is a man between 65 and 85 years old with acute or convalescent COVID-19. This chain connects TRBV9 to TRBJ2-1, with 11 bases matching TRBD2. The specimen was peripheral blood. The CDR3 DNA is TGTGCCAGCAGCTCCGATAGCGGGGGGGCCAGCGACAATGAGCAGTTCTTC. Protein sequence: CASSSDSGGASDNEQFF. Based on the CDR3 plus reference TRBV9 and TRBJ2-1, the full variable domain is DSGVTQTPKHLITATGQRVTLRCSPRSGDLSVYWYQQSLDQGLQFLIQYYNGEERAKGNILERFSAQQFPDLHSELNLSSLELGDSALYFCASSSDSGGASDNEQFFGPGTRLTVL.